Each of the 5 T cell receptor gamma chains below was sequenced from the same sample in a study of gamma delta lymphoproliferative disorders and STAT genes. TCRdb re-called clones from the multiplex PCR reads using CATT. This table holds 4,500 to 5,000 gamma-chain clones, about 8% found once. PBMCs from patients and controls supplied the genomic DNA for sequencing. Sequences were obtained from blood. The receptors originated from a human donor in good health.

This clone was recorded at least ten times. The rearrangement joins TRGV9 to TRGJ1 or TRGJ2. Since TCRdb gives no J gene, matching the DNA to germline was used here to assign it. V shed 0 bases and J 3 bases; nucleotides not matched to a gene: 17. The CDR3 sequence is 18 residues long. The V gene's germline CDR1 is GITISATS and CDR2 ISYDGTV (reference sequence). The CDR3 is CALWEVRLLAMIYYKKLF. The CDR3 DNA follows: TGTGCCTTGTGGGAGGTGCGGCTACTCGCAATGATTTATTATAAGAAACTCTTT.

Within the sample, this clone is medium-sized (0.01 to 0.1%). V usage is TRGV5 and J usage is TRGJ1 or TRGJ2. TCRdb records no J gene; here it was assigned by comparing the DNA to germline. CDR1 and CDR2 from the germline V gene are VINAFY and YDVSNSKD. V trimming: 2 bases; J trimming: 7 bases; junction bases outside the gene matches: 11. The CDR3 sequence is 14 residues long. The CDR3 coding sequence is TGTGCCACCTGGGACACACCTTCGAGGTATAAGAAACTCTTT. This gives the protein CATWDTPSRYKKLF.

By frequency in the sample, this clone is medium-sized (0.01 to 0.1%). The chain joins TRGV10 to TRGJP1. Germline matching of the DNA provided the J gene here, since TCRdb leaves it blank. TRGV10 counts as an open reading frame of uncertain function. The ends lost 12 bases at V and 3 bases at J; junction bases unmatched: 11. The CDR3 is 14 amino acids. CDR3: CAAVSGATGWFKIF. CDR3 nucleotides: TGTGCTGCAGTATCGGGGGCCACTGGTTGGTTCAAGATATTT.

By its share, this clone is medium-sized. The chain links TRGV10 to TRGJP1. TCRdb records no J gene; here it was assigned by comparing the DNA to germline. Being an ORF, TRGV10 has a function that is uncertain. Trimming at V came to 8 bases and at J to 0 bases, leaving 16 bases not matched to a gene. The CDR3 extends over 18 amino acids. The CDR3 loop reads CAAWDPPSFYTTGWFKIF. In nucleotides, the CDR3 is TGTGCTGCGTGGGATCCACCATCTTTCTATACCACTGGTTGGTTCAAGATATTT.

This clone is medium-sized (0.01 to 0.1%) by share. This chain uses TRGV8 with TRGJ1 or TRGJ2. The J gene, left out of TCRdb, was set here by checking the DNA against germline. V dropped 2 bases and J dropped 0; count of bases not matched to a gene: 7. The CDR3 runs to 15 residues. Per germline, CDR1 VENAVY and CDR2 YDSYNSRV. The CDR3 nucleotides read TGTGCCACCTGGGATATGCCCATGAATTATTATAAGAAACTCTTT. This codes for CATWDMPMNYYKKLF.